The present T cell receptor (beta chain) was sequenced within a study of graft-versus-host responses after intestinal transplantation. In the study overall: Multivisceral, liver-intestinal, or isolated intestinal grafts went to recipients. Study results and caveats: The authors found GvH clones in recipient marrow, some appearing first in ileum or blood. Where graft-donor T cell macrochimerism was present, patients had high graft-versus-host to host-versus-graft clonal ratios in allografts. Peak circulating GvH clone levels tracked with early post-transplant HvG declines.

Using immunoSEQ multiplex PCR, the repertoire was profiled, and TCRdb retains in-frame clones only, with some absent. This table has 100,000 or so clones, approximately 94% appearing once. Points on this clone: What it binds is unknown.

V gave up 5 bases and J gave up 8 bases, with 6 bases separating them. Germline CDR1 reads SGHVS; CDR2 reads FQNEAQ. This CDR3 region has 10 residues. The input for sequencing was unstimulated CD8+ T cells sorted from spleen or lymph node cells, taken before intestinal transplant. The clonotype was recovered from a human donor who received an intestinal transplant. The chain employs TRBV7-8 and TRBJ1-2; D uncertain. The CDR3, as DNA: TGTGCCAGCAGCCTCCTGGGCTACACCTTC. Translating gives CASSLLGYTF.